This TCR beta chain originates from a study of T cells in Graves' hyperthyroidism and ophthalmopathy. This clonotype was counted many times. From germline, CDR1 is MGHRA and CDR2 YSYEKL. Trimming left V 0 bases short and J 0 bases short, with 5 bases between. The CDR3 has 14 residues. Amplified TCR beta CDR3 regions came from RNA transcripts. The HTBI primer set drove a first-round RT-PCR of the TCR CDR3. TCRdb reanalysed the multiplex PCR reads using MiXCR and keeps one entry per CDR3 protein. The table has a few hundred thousand distinct CDR3 sequences, 14% seen once; the top ten hold approximately 15%. It was considered stable Graves' hyperthyroidism when ophthalmopathy did not progress within 18 months.

The sample comprised blood. This sequence originates from a woman aged 40 to 50 with Graves' hyperthyroidism. The chain couples TRBV4-1 to TRBJ1-1; D not certain. The chain's CDR3 is CASSQEGLNTEAFF. The CDR3 DNA reads as TGCGCCAGCAGCCAAGAAGGGCTGAACACTGAAGCTTTCTTT.